This paragraph reports one T cell receptor beta chain. This entry is derived from a study of blood T cell repertoires in COVID-19. Study as a whole: The origin of the acute and convalescent COVID-19 samples was the United States, Italy and Spain.

V was clipped by 3 bases and J by 5 bases; unmatched bases: 7. The CDR3 has 15 amino acids. The V gene's germline CDR1 is SGHRS and CDR2 YFSETQ. Methods used by the authors: Reference gene primer amplification gave nucleated cell count estimates. The table came from immunoSEQ multiplex PCR; TCRdb's copy has only in-frame clones and leaves some out. That table supplies the V and J calls and clone size; D and trimming were determined from the DNA. The sample holds about 95,000 clones; 84% are singletons and the top ten take 24%. This chain links TRBV5-1 with TRBJ2-5; 10 bases agree with TRBD2. Sequences were obtained from peripheral blood. The source of this sequence is a human donor in a cohort sampled during active COVID-19. CDR3 sequence (DNA): TGCGCCAGCAGCTACGAGCGGGGGGGCAGTGAGACCCAGTACTTC. Amino acids: CASSYERGGSETQYF. The full variable domain, its missing parts supplied by reference TRBV5-1 and TRBJ2-5, is KAGVTQTPRYLIKTRGQQVTLSCSPISGHRSVSWYQQTPGQGLQFLFEYFSETQRNKGNFPGRFSGRQFSNSRSEMNVSTLELGDSALYLCASSYERGGSETQYFGPGTRLLVL.